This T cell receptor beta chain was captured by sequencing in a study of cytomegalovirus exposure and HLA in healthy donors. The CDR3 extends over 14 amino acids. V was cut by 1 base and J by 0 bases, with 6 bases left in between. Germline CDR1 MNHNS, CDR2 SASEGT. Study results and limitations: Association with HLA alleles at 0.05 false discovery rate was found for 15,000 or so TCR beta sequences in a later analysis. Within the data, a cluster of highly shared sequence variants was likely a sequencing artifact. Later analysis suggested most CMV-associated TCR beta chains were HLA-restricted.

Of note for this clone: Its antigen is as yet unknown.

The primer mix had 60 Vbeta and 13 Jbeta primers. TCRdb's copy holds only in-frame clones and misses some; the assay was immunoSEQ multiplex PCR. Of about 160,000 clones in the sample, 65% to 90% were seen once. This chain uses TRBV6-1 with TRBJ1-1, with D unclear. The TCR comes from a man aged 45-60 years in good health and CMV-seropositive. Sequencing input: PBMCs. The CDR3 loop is CASSEGRMNTEAFF. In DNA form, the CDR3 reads TGTGCCAGCAGTGAAGGGAGGATGAACACTGAAGCTTTCTTT.